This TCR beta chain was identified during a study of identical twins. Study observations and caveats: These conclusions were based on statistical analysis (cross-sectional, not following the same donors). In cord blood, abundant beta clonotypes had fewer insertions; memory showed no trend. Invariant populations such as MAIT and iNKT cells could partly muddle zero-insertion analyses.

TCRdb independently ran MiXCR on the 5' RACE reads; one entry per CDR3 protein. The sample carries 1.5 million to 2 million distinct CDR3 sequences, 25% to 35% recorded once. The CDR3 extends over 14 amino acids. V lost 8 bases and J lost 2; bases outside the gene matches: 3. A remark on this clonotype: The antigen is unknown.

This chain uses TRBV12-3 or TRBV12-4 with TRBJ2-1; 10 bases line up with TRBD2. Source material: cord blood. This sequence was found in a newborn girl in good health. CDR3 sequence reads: CASRSGRTYNEQFF. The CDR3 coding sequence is TGTGCCAGCCGTAGCGGGAGGACCTACAATGAGCAGTTCTTC.